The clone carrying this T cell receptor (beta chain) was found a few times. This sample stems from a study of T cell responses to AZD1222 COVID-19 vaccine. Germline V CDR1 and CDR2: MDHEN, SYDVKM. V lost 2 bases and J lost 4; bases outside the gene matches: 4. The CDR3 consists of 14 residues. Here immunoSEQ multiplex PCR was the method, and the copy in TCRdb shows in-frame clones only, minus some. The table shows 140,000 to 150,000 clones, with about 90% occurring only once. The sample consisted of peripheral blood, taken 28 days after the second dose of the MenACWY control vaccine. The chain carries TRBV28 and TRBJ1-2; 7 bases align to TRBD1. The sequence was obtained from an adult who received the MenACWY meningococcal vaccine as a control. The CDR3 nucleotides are TGTGCCAGCAGTTTAGAGGGGGCAGGCTATGGCTACACCTTC. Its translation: CASSLEGAGYGYTF.